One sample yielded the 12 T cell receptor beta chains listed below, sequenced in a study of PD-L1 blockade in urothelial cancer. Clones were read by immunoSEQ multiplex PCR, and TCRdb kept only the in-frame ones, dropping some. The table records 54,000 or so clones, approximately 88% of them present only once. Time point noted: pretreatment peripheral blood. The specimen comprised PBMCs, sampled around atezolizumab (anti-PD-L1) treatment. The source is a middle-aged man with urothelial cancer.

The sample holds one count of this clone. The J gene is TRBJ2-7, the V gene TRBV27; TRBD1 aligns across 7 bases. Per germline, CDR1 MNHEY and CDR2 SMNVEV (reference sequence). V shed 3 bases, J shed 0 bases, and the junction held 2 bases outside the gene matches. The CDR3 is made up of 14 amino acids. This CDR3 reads CASSFGQVSYEQYF. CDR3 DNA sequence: TGTGCCAGCAGTTTCGGACAGGTCTCCTACGAGCAGTACTTC.

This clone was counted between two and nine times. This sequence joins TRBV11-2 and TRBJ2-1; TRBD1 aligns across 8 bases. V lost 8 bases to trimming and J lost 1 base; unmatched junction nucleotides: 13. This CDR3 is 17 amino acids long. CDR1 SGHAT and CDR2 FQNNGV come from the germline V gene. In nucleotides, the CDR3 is TGTGCCAGCGCAACAGGGGGTCTAGCGTCATCCTACAATGAGCAGTTCTTC. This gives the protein CASATGGLASSYNEQFF.

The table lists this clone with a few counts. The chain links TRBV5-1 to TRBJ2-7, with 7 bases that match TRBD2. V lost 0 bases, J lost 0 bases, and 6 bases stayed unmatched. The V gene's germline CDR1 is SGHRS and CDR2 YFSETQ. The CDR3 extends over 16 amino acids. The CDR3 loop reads CASSLAASGVSYEQYF. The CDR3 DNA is TGCGCCAGCAGCTTGGCGGCTAGCGGAGTCTCCTACGAGCAGTACTTC.

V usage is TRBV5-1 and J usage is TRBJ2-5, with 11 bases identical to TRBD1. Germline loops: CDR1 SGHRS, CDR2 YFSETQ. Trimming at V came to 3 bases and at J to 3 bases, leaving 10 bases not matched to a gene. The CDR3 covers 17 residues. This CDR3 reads CASSSFGTGGKEETQYF. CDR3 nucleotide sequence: TGCGCCAGCAGCTCATTCGGGACAGGGGGAAAGGAAGAGACCCAGTACTTC.

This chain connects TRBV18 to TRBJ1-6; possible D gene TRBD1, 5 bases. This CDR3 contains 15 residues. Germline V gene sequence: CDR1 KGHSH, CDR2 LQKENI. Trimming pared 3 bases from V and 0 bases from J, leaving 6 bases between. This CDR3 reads CASSPDISYNSPLHF. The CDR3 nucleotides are TGTGCCAGCTCACCGGACATCTCCTATAATTCACCCCTCCACTTT.

CDR3 loop: CASSMLWGTETYEQYF. As DNA, the CDR3 is TGTGCCAGTAGTATGTTGTGGGGGACAGAAACCTACGAGCAGTACTTC. The chain combines TRBV19 with TRBJ2-7; 7 nucleotides match TRBD1. The CDR3 extends over 16 amino acids. Germline V gene data show CDR1 as LNHDA and CDR2 as SQIVND (reference sequence). After removal of 3 bases from V and 2 bases from J, the junction contained 10 bases not matched to a gene.

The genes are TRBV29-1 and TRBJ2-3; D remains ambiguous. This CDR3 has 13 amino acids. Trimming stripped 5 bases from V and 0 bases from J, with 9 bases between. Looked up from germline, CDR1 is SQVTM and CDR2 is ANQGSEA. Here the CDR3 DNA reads TGCAGCGTTCACTCCGCTAGCACAGATACGCAGTATTTT. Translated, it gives CSVHSASTDTQYF.

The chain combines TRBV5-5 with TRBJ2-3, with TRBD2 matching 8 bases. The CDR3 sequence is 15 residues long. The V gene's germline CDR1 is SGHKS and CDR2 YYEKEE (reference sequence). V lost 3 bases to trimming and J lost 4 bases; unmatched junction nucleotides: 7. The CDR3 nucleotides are TGTGCCAGCAGCTCGGGGGGGGGTTCCTCAGATACGCAGTATTTT. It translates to CASSSGGGSSDTQYF.

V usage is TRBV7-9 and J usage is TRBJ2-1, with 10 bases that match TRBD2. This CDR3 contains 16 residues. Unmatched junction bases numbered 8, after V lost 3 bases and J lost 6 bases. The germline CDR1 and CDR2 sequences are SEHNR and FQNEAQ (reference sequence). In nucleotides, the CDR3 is TGTGCCAGCAGCTTGCTAGCGGGAGCTCTTAGCAATGAGCAGTTCTTC. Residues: CASSLLAGALSNEQFF.

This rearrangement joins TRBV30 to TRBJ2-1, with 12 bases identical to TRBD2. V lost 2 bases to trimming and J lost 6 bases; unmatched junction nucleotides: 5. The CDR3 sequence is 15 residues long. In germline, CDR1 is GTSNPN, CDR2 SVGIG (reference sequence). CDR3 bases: TGTGCCTGGAGTCAACTGGGACTAGCGGGCAATGAGCAGTTCTTC. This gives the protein CAWSQLGLAGNEQFF.

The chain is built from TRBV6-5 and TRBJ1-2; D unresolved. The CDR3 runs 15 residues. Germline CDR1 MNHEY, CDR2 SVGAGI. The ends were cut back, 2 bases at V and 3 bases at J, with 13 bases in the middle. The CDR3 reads CASSYLTAIDYGYTF. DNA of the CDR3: TGTGCCAGCAGTTACCTGACTGCCATCGACTATGGCTACACCTTC.

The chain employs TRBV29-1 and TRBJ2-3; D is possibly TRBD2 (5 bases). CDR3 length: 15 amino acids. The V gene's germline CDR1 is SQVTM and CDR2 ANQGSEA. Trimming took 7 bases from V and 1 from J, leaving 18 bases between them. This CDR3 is CSEVTTIRGTDTQYF. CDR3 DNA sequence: TGCAGCGAGGTGACGACTATAAGGGGCACAGATACGCAGTATTTT.